This TCR beta chain was profiled in a study of shared clonotypes between healthy human individuals. An even split of each subset's genomic DNA across several immunoSEQ plates was performed. The method was immunoSEQ multiplex PCR; TCRdb's version includes in-frame clones alone and lacks a portion of them. Here the sample spans roughly 2.6 million clones, around nine tenths being singletons. The V segment lost 0 bases and the J segment 3 bases; nucleotides outside the gene matches: 1. Germline V CDR1 and CDR2: SGHRS, YFSETQ. This CDR3 has 14 residues. With regard to this clone: Other DNA sequences from this sample encode an identical CDR3 as well.

Naive CD45RA+ and memory CD45RA-negative subsets were split from CD4+ cells. V and J are TRBV5-1 and TRBJ2-5; 8 nucleotides align to TRBD2. Sequenced material: naive CD4+ T cells sorted from blood. Subset meaning: CD45RA+ positively selected. The sequence was collected from a young man in good health. The CDR3 protein is CASSLVGGEETQYF. The CDR3 DNA is TGCGCCAGCAGCTTGGTCGGGGGGGAAGAGACCCAGTACTTC.